These 27 T cell receptor beta chains came from one sample sequenced in a study of T and B cells in COVID-19 patients. BIOMED2 TRB-A/B primer pools were used in multiplex TRB PCR. Each CDR3 protein gets one entry after TCRdb re-called the multiplex PCR reads with MiXCR. The sample has around 9,000 distinct CDR3 sequences, approximately 33% seen once. From blood, about 240-550 ng of genomic DNA served as TRB template. The sequenced sample was blood. All receptors come from a human donor who had recovered from COVID-19.

This clonotype rates as medium-sized. This rearrangement joins TRBV19 to TRBJ2-3; D unclear. The CDR3 runs to 12 residues. Germline values: CDR1 LNHDA, CDR2 SQIVND (reference sequence). V was pared by 3 bases and J by 4 bases, with 5 bases between. The CDR3 DNA reads as TGTGCCAGTAGTATCAGATCAGATACGCAGTATTTT. The encoded protein is CASSIRSDTQYF. The whole variable domain, remainder taken from reference TRBV19 and TRBJ2-3, is DGGITQSPKYLFRKEGQNVTLSCEQNLNHDAMYWYRQDPGQGLRLIYYSQIVNDFQKGDIAEGYSVSREKKESFPLTVTSAQKNPTAFYLCASSIRSDTQYFGPGTRLTVL.

In its sample, this clonotype ranks as medium-sized. The rearrangement joins TRBV12-3 or TRBV12-4 to TRBJ1-4; possible D gene TRBD1, 6 bases. This CDR3 region has 14 residues. Trimming left V 7 bases short and J 4 bases short, with 13 bases between. This chain's CDR3 is CASNQQGVNEKLFF. The CDR3 nucleotides are TGTGCCAGCAATCAACAGGGAGTTAATGAAAAACTGTTTTTT.

This clonotype is medium-sized in the sample. The chain links TRBV5-4 to TRBJ1-1; 7 nucleotides agree with TRBD1. CDR1 and CDR2 (germline): SGHNT, YYREEE (reference sequence). Trimming cost V 6 bases and J 0 bases; bases outside gene matches: 20. The CDR3 runs to 19 residues. The CDR3 bases are TGTGCCAGCAACGGGGAAGGAGGGGGCCTGGAACCAATGAACACTGAAGCTTTCTTT. Residues: CASNGEGGGLEPMNTEAFF.

The rearrangement joins TRBV6-4 to TRBJ2-3; tentatively, D is TRBD1 (5 bases). Germline values: CDR1 MRHNA, CDR2 SNTAGT. The CDR3 has 13 residues. The V end was cut by 4 bases, the J end by 2 bases, with 7 bases between. The CDR3 DNA sequence: TGTGCCAGCAGTGTAGGGGTCACAGATACGCAGTATTTT. Translating gives CASSVGVTDTQYF.

This CDR3 is CASSLTAGGLNEQFF. In DNA form, the CDR3 reads TGTGCCAGCAGCTTAACAGCGGGGGGGCTAAATGAGCAGTTCTTC. The chain uses TRBV11-2 and TRBJ2-1; TRBD2 agrees at 10 bases. This CDR3 spans 15 amino acids. Germline assignment: CDR1 SGHAT and CDR2 FQNNGV. V was clipped by 2 bases and J by 7 bases; unmatched bases: 5.

This clonotype was recorded a few times. J is TRBJ2-1 and V is TRBV6-6; 7 nucleotides match TRBD1. Germline loops: CDR1 MNHNY, CDR2 SVGAGI (reference sequence). The CDR3 is 15 amino acids. Losses at the gene ends were 3 bases for V and 5 bases for J; bases not matched to a gene: 7. CDR3 in amino acids: CASSYTGEFNNEQFF. CDR3 DNA sequence: TGTGCCAGCAGTTATACAGGGGAGTTCAACAATGAGCAGTTCTTC.

This clonotype was detected a few times. The chain joins TRBV20-1 to TRBJ2-1; weak D call: TRBD2 (6 bases). V was clipped by 3 bases and J by 7 bases, with 16 bases between them. This CDR3 contains 14 residues. The germline V gene has CDR1 DFQATT and CDR2 SNEGSKA (reference sequence). CDR3: CSASGGTSLNEQFF. The CDR3 DNA follows: TGCAGTGCTAGTGGCGGGACTTCGTTGAATGAGCAGTTCTTC.

The genes are TRBV6-6 and TRBJ1-1, with D unresolved. Germline lookup yields CDR1 MNHNY and CDR2 SVGAGI (reference sequence). Trimming took off 0 bases at V and 0 bases at J, with 11 bases between the two ends. The CDR3 has 16 amino acids. This CDR3 reads CASSYSIGRVNTEAFF. The DNA of the CDR3 is TGTGCCAGCAGTTACTCGATAGGGAGGGTGAACACTGAAGCTTTCTTT.

This clonotype showed up just a few times. The chain employs TRBV18 and TRBJ2-5, with D uncertain. Trimming removed 6 bases from V and 2 bases from J, with 7 bases in between. The CDR3 spans 12 residues. The germline V gene encodes CDR1 KGHSH and CDR2 LQKENI. The CDR3 region has the DNA TGTGCCAGCTCCCCCGGACAAGAGACCCAGTACTTC. Translation: CASSPGQETQYF. Variable domain in full (rest from reference TRBV18 and TRBJ2-5): NAGVMQNPRHLVRRRGQEARLRCSPMKGHSHVYWYRQLPEEGLKFMVYLQKENIIDESGMPKERFSAEFPKEGPSILRIQQVVRGDSAAYFCASSPGQETQYFGPGTRLLVL.

The rearrangement links TRBV5-1 to TRBJ2-7; 11 positions agree with TRBD1. CDR1 SGHRS and CDR2 YFSETQ come from the germline V gene. This CDR3 spans 14 amino acids. The ends lost 3 bases at V and 7 bases at J; junction bases unmatched: 6. The CDR3 DNA is TGCGCCAGCAGCTACGGACAGGGGGCGCGAGAGCAGTACTTC. This encodes CASSYGQGAREQYF.

This clonotype was seen a few times. This rearrangement joins TRBV5-4 to TRBJ1-1; 7 nucleotides agree with TRBD1. V gave up 5 bases and J gave up 0 bases; unmatched junction bases: 7. Germline CDR1 SGHNT, CDR2 YYREEE (reference sequence). The CDR3 sequence is 15 residues long. This CDR3 is CASRGQAEMNTEAFF. The DNA of the CDR3 is TGTGCCAGCAGAGGACAGGCTGAGATGAACACTGAAGCTTTCTTT.

The V gene is TRBV19, the J gene TRBJ2-2, with D possibly TRBD1 on 6 matching bases. Trimming cost V 6 bases and J 1 base, with 12 bases left between them. From germline, CDR1 is LNHDA and CDR2 SQIVND (reference sequence). The CDR3 covers 15 residues. CDR3 bases: TGTGCCAGTAGATCGGCAGGGGTGAACACCGGGGAGCTGTTTTTT. Amino acid sequence: CASRSAGVNTGELFF.

This clonotype was found a few times. The rearrangement uses TRBV14 and TRBJ1-1; no definite D call. The CDR3 length is 13 residues. From germline, CDR1 is SGHDN and CDR2 FVKESK. The V end was cut by 4 bases, the J end by 11 bases, with 17 bases between. The CDR3 DNA sequence: TGTGCCAGCAGCCGTCTATCGGAGACGCACGCTTTCTTT. Amino acids: CASSRLSETHAFF.

The chain carries TRBV21-1 and TRBJ2-2. TRBV21-1 is tagged as a pseudogene. The CDR3 consists of 14 residues. The CDR3 sequence: CASSNGANTGELFF. In nucleotides, the CDR3 is TGTGCCAGCAGCAATGGTGCCAACACCGGGGAGCTGTTTTTT.

This CDR3 is CSASPPSGRFNEQFF. For the CDR3, the DNA is TGCAGTGCTAGCCCCCCTAGCGGGAGATTCAATGAGCAGTTCTTC. J is TRBJ2-1 and V is TRBV20-1; 10 bases match TRBD2. The CDR3 spans 15 residues. The V gene's germline CDR1 is DFQATT and CDR2 SNEGSKA (reference sequence). The junction had 8 bases not matched to a gene; V was cut back by 3 bases and J by 6 bases.

This clonotype was seen a few times. The rearrangement uses TRBV12-3 or TRBV12-4 and TRBJ1-3; 7 bases agree with TRBD1. J gave up 1 base and V 6 bases, and 6 bases lay outside the gene matches. The CDR3 extends over 15 amino acids. The CDR3 bases are TGTGCCAGCAGGCGTACAGGGGAGTCTGGAAACACCATATATTTT. Translated: CASRRTGESGNTIYF.

This clonotype was detected only once. The V and J genes are TRBV6-6 and TRBJ1-3; TRBD1 aligns across 9 bases. V dropped 7 bases and J dropped 0; count of bases not matched to a gene: 10. In germline, CDR1 is MNHNY, CDR2 SVGAGI (reference sequence). The CDR3 spans 17 residues. CDR3 in DNA: TGTGCCAGCACCGGGACAGGGAGTGGGCTCTCTGGAAACACCATATATTTT. As protein: CASTGTGSGLSGNTIYF.

This sequence joins TRBV5-5 and TRBJ1-6; D gene unclear. CDR3 length: 16 residues. Germline CDR1 is SGHKS and CDR2 is YYEKEE (reference sequence). V lost 3 bases and J lost 1, with 11 bases in between. The CDR3 loop is CASSSVVRSYNSPLHF. The CDR3, as DNA: TGTGCCAGCAGCTCGGTCGTTCGGTCCTATAATTCACCCCTCCACTTT.

The genes are TRBV15 and TRBJ1-1, with D hard to call. Germline CDR1 and CDR2: LNHNV and YYDKDF (reference sequence). This CDR3 is built from 15 residues. The V gene lost 1 base and the J gene lost 0 bases, with 9 bases spanning the gap. CDR3 amino acids: CATSRGVGMNTEAFF. CDR3 sequence (DNA): TGTGCCACCAGCAGAGGAGTCGGGATGAACACTGAAGCTTTCTTT.

The V gene is TRBV5-4, the J gene TRBJ1-1, with 8 bases that match TRBD1. After removal of 2 bases from V and 7 bases from J, the junction contained 10 bases not matched to a gene. The CDR3 extends over 15 amino acids. Germline V lookup: CDR1 SGHNT, CDR2 YYREEE (reference sequence). CDR3 coding DNA: TGTGCCAGCAGCTTTAAACAGGGGGTCATCATTGAAGCTTTCTTT. Amino acid sequence: CASSFKQGVIIEAFF.

The chain carries TRBV6-4 and TRBJ2-7; D possibly corresponds to TRBD2 (6 bases). This CDR3 contains 14 residues. V gave up 0 bases and J gave up 5 bases, with 11 bases separating them. From germline, CDR1 is MRHNA and CDR2 SNTAGT. The CDR3 sequence: CASSDSHGSHEQYF. DNA for the CDR3: TGTGCCAGCAGTGACTCGCACGGGAGTCACGAGCAGTACTTC.

By proportion, this clonotype is medium-sized. V usage is TRBV13 and J usage is TRBJ2-3; the D call may be TRBD1 or TRBD2 (5 bases each). Trimming pared 1 base from V and 2 bases from J, leaving 7 bases between. The germline V gene encodes CDR1 PRHDT and CDR2 FYEKMQ (reference sequence). This CDR3 spans 14 amino acids. CDR3 DNA sequence: TGTGCCAGCAGCTTAGAAGGGACCACAGATACGCAGTATTTT. Translating gives CASSLEGTTDTQYF.

The chain carries TRBV24-1 and TRBJ2-7, with 9 bases lining up with TRBD1. CDR1 KGHDR and CDR2 SFDVKD come from the germline V gene. The CDR3 is made up of 14 amino acids. Trimming removed 3 bases from V and 6 bases from J; junction bases left unmatched: 5. The DNA for the CDR3 is TGTGCCACCAGTGATCCCGGGACAGGGACCGAGCAGTACTTC. It translates to CATSDPGTGTEQYF.

This rearrangement joins TRBV6-2 or TRBV6-3 to TRBJ2-7; possibly TRBD2 for D (7 bases). Between the trimmed V and J ends, which lost 6 bases and 4 bases, there was a span of 13 bases. The CDR3 covers 13 residues. Germline assignment: CDR1 MNHEY and CDR2 SVGEGT. DNA of the CDR3: TGTGCCAGCAGCCGGGGGGCAGCGTACGAGCAGTACTTC. Translated: CASSRGAAYEQYF.

The chain has TRBV27 and TRBJ2-3; 15 nucleotides align to TRBD2. Trimming removed 6 bases from V and 6 bases from J; junction bases left unmatched: 4. Germline V gene sequence: CDR1 MNHEY, CDR2 SMNVEV (reference sequence). The CDR3 has 15 residues. CDR3 DNA: TGTGCCAGCAGCTACGGGACTAGCGGGGGGGATACGCAGTATTTT. It codes for CASSYGTSGGDTQYF.

The table lists this clonotype with a few counts. The V call is TRBV5-4, the J call TRBJ2-5; the D gene could be TRBD1 or TRBD2 (6 bases each). This CDR3 region has 13 residues. Germline CDR1 SGHNT, CDR2 YYREEE (reference sequence). Trimming took off 6 bases at V and 4 bases at J, with 13 bases between the two ends. The CDR3 is CASKGGVGETQYF. The DNA for the CDR3 is TGTGCCAGCAAGGGGGGCGTGGGAGAGACCCAGTACTTC.

By proportion, this clonotype is medium-sized (0.01 to 0.1%). The genes are TRBV19 and TRBJ1-3; D unclear. V gave up 5 bases and J gave up 4 bases, with 6 bases separating them. CDR3 length: 12 amino acids. CDR1 is LNHDA and CDR2 is SQIVND in the germline V gene (reference sequence). The CDR3 here is CASSSQGNTIYF. CDR3 nucleotide sequence: TGTGCCAGTAGTTCACAGGGAAACACCATATATTTT.